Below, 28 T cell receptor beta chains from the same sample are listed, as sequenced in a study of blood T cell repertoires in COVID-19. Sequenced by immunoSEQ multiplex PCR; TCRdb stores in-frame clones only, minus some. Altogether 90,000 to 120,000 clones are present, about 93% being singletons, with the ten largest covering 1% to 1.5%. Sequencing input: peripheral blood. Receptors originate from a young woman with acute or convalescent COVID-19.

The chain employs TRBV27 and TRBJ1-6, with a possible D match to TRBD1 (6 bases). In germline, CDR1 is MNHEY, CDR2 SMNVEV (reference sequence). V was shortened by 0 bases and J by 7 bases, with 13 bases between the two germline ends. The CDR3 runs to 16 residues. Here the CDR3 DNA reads TGTGCCAGCAGTTTATCGGGACAAGCTCCGAATTCACCCCTCCACTTT. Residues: CASSLSGQAPNSPLHF.

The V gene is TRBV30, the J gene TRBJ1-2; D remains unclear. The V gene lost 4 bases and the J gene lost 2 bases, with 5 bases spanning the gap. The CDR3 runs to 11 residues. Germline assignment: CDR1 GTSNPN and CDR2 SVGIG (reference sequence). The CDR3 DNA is TGTGCCTGGACGGAGAACTATGGCTACACCTTC. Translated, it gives CAWTENYGYTF.

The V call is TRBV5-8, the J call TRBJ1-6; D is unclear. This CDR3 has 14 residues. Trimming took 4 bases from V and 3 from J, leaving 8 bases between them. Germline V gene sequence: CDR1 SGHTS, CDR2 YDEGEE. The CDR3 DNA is TGTGCCAGCAGCCTTGACATCTATAATTCACCCCTCCACTTT. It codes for CASSLDIYNSPLHF.

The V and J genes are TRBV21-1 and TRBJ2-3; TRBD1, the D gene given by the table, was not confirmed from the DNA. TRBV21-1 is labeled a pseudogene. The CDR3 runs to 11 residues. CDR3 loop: CASSPSGTQYF. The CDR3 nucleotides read TGTGCCAGCAGTCCCTCAGGTACGCAGTATTTT.

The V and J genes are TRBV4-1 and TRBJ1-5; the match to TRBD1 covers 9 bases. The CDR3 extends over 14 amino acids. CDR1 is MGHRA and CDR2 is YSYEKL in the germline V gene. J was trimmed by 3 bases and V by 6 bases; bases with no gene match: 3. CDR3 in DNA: TGCGCCAGCAGTCGGACAGGGGTCAATCAGCCCCAGCATTTT. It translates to CASSRTGVNQPQHF.

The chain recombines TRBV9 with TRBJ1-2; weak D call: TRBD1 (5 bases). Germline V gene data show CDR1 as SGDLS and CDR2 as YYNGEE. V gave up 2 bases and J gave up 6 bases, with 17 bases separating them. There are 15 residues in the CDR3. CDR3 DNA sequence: TGTGCCAGCAGCGTGGACCCGGTCGGGGGGGATGGCTACACCTTC. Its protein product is CASSVDPVGGDGYTF.

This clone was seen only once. CDR3 sequence reads: CASSQVRVVYGYTF. In nucleotides, the CDR3 is TGTGCCAGCAGCCAAGTGCGGGTTGTCTATGGCTACACCTTC. The chain carries TRBV3-1 (or the pseudogene TRBV3-2) and TRBJ1-2; D is unclear. V was cut by 1 base and J by 4 bases, with 10 bases left in between. Germline loops: CDR1 LGHDT, CDR2 YNNKEL (reference sequence). The CDR3 runs to 14 residues.

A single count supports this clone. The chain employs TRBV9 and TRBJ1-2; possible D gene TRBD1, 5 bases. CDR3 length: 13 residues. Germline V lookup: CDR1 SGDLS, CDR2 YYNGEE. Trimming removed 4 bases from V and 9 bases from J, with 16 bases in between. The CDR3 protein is CASSTRDIGRYTF. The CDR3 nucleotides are TGTGCCAGCAGCACCAGGGATATAGGGCGCTACACCTTC.

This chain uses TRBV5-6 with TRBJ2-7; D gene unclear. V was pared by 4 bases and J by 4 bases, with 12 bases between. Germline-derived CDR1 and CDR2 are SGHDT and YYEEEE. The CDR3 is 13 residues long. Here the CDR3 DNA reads TGTGCCAGCAGCCCTGGGCTTTTTTACGAGCAGTACTTC. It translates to CASSPGLFYEQYF.

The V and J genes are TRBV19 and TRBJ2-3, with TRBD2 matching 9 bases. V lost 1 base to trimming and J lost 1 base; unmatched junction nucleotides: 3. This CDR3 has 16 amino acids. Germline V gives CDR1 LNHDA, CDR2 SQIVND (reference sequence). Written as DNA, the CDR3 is TGTGCCAGTAGTATAGTAGTAGCGGGGGGCACAGATACGCAGTATTTT. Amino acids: CASSIVVAGGTDTQYF.

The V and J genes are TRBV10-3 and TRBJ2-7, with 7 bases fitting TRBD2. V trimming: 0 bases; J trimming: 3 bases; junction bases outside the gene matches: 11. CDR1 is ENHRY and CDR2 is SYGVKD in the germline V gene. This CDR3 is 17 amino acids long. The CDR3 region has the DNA TGTGCCATCAGTGAGTCCGGGGAGCTAAAGCGGGACTACGAGCAGTACTTC. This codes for CAISESGELKRDYEQYF.

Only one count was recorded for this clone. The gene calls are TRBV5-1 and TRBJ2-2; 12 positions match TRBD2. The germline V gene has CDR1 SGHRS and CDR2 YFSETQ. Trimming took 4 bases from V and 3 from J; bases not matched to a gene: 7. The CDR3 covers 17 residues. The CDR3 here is CASSAWTSGTHTGELFF. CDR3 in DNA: TGCGCCAGCAGCGCATGGACTAGCGGGACACACACCGGGGAGCTGTTTTTT.

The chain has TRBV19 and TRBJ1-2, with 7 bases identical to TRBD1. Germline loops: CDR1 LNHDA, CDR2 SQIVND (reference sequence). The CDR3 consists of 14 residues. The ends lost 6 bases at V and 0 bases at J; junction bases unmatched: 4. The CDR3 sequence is CASSTDRANYGYTF. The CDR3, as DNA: TGTGCCAGTAGCACTGACAGGGCTAACTATGGCTACACCTTC. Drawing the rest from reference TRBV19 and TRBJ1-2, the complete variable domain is DGGITQSPKYLFRKEGQNVTLSCEQNLNHDAMYWYRQDPGQGLRLIYYSQIVNDFQKGDIAEGYSVSREKKESFPLTVTSAQKNPTAFYLCASSTDRANYGYTFGSGTRLTVV.

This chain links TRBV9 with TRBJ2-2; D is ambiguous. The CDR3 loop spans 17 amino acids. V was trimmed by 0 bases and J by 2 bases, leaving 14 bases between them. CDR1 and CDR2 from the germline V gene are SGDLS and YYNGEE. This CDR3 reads CASSVDPRLLNTGELFF. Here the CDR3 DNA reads TGTGCCAGCAGCGTAGATCCGCGGCTCCTTAACACCGGGGAGCTGTTTTTT.

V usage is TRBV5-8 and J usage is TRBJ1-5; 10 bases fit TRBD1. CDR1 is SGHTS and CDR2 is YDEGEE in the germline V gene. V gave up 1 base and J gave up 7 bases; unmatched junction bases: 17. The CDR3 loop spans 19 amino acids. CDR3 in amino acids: CASSLMGQGIFTPTQPQHF. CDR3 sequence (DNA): TGTGCCAGCAGCTTGATGGGACAGGGGATTTTCACACCCACCCAGCCCCAGCATTTT.

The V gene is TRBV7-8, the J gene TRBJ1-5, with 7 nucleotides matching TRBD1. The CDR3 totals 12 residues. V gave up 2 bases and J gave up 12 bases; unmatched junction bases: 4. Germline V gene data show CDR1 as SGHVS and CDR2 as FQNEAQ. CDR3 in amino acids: CASSLTQGLQHF. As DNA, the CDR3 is TGTGCCAGCAGCTTAACACAGGGGCTCCAGCATTTT.

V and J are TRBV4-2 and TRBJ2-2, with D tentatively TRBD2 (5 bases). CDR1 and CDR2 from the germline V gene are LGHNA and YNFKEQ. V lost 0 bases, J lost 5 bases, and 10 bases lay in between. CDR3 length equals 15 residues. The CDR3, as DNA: TGTGCCAGCAGCCAAGATATGGGAGAAACCGGGGAGCTGTTTTTT. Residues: CASSQDMGETGELFF.

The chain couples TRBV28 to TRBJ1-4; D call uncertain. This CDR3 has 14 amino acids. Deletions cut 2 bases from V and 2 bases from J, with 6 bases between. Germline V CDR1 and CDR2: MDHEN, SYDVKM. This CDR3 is CASSLSRTNEKLFF. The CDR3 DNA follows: TGTGCCAGCAGTTTAAGTCGGACTAATGAAAAACTGTTTTTT.

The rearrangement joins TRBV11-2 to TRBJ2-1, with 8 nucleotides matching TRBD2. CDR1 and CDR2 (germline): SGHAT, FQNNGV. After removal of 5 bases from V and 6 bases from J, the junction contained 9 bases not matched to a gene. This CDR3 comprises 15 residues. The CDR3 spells CASSKGTSYGNEQFF. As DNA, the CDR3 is TGTGCCAGCAGCAAGGGGACTAGTTATGGCAATGAGCAGTTCTTC. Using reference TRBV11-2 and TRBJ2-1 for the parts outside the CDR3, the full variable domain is EAGVAQSPRYKIIEKRQSVAFWCNPISGHATLYWYQQILGQGPKLLIQFQNNGVVDDSQLPKDRFSAERLKGVDSTLKIQPAKLEDSAVYLCASSKGTSYGNEQFFGPGTRLTVL.

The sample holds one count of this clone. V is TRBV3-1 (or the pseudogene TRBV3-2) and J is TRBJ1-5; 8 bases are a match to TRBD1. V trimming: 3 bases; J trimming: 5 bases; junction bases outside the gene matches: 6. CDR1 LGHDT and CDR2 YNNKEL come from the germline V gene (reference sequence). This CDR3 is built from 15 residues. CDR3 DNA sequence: TGTGCCAGCAGCCAGACAGGGGACGGGGATCAGCCCCAGCATTTT. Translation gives CASSQTGDGDQPQHF.

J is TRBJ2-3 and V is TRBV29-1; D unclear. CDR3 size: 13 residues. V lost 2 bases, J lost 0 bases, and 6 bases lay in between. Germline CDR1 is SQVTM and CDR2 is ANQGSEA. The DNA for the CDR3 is TGCAGCGTTGAATCCCCTAGCACAGATACGCAGTATTTT. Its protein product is CSVESPSTDTQYF.

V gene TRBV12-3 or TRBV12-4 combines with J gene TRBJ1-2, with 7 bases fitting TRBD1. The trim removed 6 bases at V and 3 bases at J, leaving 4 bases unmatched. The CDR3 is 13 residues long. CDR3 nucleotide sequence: TGTGCCAGCAGAACAGGGGAGGACTATGGCTACACCTTC. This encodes CASRTGEDYGYTF.

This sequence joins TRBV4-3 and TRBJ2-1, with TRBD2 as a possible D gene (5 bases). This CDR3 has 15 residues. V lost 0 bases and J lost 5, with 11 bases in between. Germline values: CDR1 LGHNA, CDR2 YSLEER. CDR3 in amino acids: CASSQDSGVNNEQFF. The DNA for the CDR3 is TGCGCCAGCAGCCAAGATTCCGGGGTCAACAATGAGCAGTTCTTC.

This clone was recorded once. CDR3 nucleotides: TGTGCCATCAGTGAGGAGGGACGACAGGGAAACACCGGGGAGCTGTTTTTT. As protein: CAISEEGRQGNTGELFF. This chain links TRBV10-3 with TRBJ2-2, with 7 bases that match TRBD1. The V and J ends lost 2 bases and 2 bases, in that order; junction bases with no gene match: 8. CDR1 and CDR2 (germline): ENHRY, SYGVKD. The CDR3 runs 17 residues.

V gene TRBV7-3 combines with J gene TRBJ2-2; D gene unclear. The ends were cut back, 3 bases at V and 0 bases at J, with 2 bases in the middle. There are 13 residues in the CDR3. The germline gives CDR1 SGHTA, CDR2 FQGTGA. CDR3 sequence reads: CASSFTNTGELFF. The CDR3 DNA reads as TGTGCCAGCAGCTTTACGAACACCGGGGAGCTGTTTTTT.

DNA for the CDR3: TGTGCCAGCAGCTTGCGTCTCAATGAGCAGTTCTTC. Residues: CASSLRLNEQFF. The chain is built from TRBV5-5 and TRBJ2-1; D remains ambiguous. This CDR3 region has 12 residues. CDR1 and CDR2 from the germline V gene are SGHKS and YYEKEE (reference sequence). The germline V and J ends were trimmed by 1 base and 6 bases, with 5 bases remaining between them.

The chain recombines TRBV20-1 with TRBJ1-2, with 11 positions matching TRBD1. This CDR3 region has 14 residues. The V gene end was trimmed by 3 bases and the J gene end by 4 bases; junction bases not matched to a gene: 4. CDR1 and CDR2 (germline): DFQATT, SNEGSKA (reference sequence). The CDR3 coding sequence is TGCAGTGCTAGTAAGGACAGGGGGCTCTATGGCTACACCTTC. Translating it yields CSASKDRGLYGYTF.

The CDR3: CASSPLTSGDNEQFF. The CDR3 nucleotides read TGTGCCAGCAGCCCCCTGACTAGCGGGGACAATGAGCAGTTCTTC. The V and J genes are TRBV14 and TRBJ2-1; 11 bases map to TRBD2. V lost 4 bases to trimming and J lost 5 bases; unmatched junction nucleotides: 4. The CDR3 extends over 15 amino acids. Germline values: CDR1 SGHDN, CDR2 FVKESK.